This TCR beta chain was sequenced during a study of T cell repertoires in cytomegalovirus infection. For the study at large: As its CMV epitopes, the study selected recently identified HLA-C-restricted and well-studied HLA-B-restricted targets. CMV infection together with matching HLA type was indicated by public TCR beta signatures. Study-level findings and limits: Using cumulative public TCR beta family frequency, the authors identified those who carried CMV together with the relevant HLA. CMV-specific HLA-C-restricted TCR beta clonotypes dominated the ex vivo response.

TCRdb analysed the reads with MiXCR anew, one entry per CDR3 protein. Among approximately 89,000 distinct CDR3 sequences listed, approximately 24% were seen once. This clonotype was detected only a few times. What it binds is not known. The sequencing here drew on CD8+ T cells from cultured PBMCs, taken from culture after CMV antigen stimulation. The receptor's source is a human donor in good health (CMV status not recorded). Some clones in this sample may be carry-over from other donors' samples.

The CDR3 spells CASSSGNTGELFF. Here the CDR3 DNA reads TGTGCCAGCAGTTCGGGGAACACCGGGGAGCTGTTTTTT. J is TRBJ2-2 and V is TRBV7-9; D is uncertain. Trimming took 6 bases from V and 1 from J, leaving 6 bases between them. This CDR3 spans 13 amino acids. CDR1 SEHNR and CDR2 FQNEAQ come from the germline V gene (reference sequence). Looking up the rest from reference TRBV7-9 and TRBJ2-2 gives the full variable domain: DTGVSQNPRHKITKRGQNVTFRCDPISEHNRLYWYRQTLGQGPEFLTYFQNEAQLEKSRLLSDRFSAERPKGSFSTLEIQRTEQGDSAMYLCASSSGNTGELFFGEGSRLTVL.